The 17 T cell receptor beta chains given below trace back to one sample, sequenced in a study of blood T cells in healthy people across ages (dated by TCRdb to the mid-2010s). Library preparation employed 5' RACE. The instrument was an Illumina HiSeq 2500. A second about 7 to 12 cycle PCR used a sample-barcoded 5' primer and a J-beta primer mix. Using fastp at Q25 and MiXCR, TCRdb reprocessed the public reads and kept productive beta chains. Each entry is one CDR3 protein sequence, shown with its most common DNA and genes. The sample table shows hundreds of thousands of distinct CDR3 sequences, and roughly 50% are seen once. Approximately 41% of the sample is held by the ten biggest clonotypes. Sequenced sample: blood. Every receptor here comes from an older man in good health.

The rearrangement joins TRBV6-6 to TRBJ2-2, with D possibly TRBD2 on 6 matching bases. V lost 7 bases, J lost 5 bases, and 14 bases lay in between. Germline CDR1 is MNHNY and CDR2 is SVGAGI (reference sequence). The CDR3 is 14 amino acids. CDR3 sequence (DNA): TGTGCCAGCACCGTAACGGGGGAAACCGGGGAGCTGTTTTTT. It is translated as CASTVTGETGELFF.

This clonotype was picked up a small number of times. The chain couples TRBV6-1 to TRBJ2-7; D ambiguous. Germline assignment: CDR1 MNHNS and CDR2 SASEGT. With 2 bases removed from V and 4 bases from J, the gap between germline ends came to 12 bases. The CDR3 runs 14 residues. The CDR3 spells CASSENLSRYEQYF. CDR3 bases: TGTGCCAGCAGTGAAAACCTCTCCCGGTACGAGCAGTACTTC.

This chain links TRBV29-1 with TRBJ2-1, with 9 bases matching TRBD2. Germline-derived CDR1 and CDR2 are SQVTM and ANQGSEA. Trimming removed 5 bases from V and 8 bases from J; junction bases left unmatched: 16. This CDR3 is 16 amino acids long. The CDR3 sequence: CSVRRPTSGYGYEQFF. Here the CDR3 DNA reads TGCAGCGTTCGACGCCCGACTAGCGGATATGGGTATGAGCAGTTCTTC.

The chain uses TRBV4-2 and TRBJ2-7; 8 bases align to TRBD1. V lost 4 bases and J lost 1; bases outside the gene matches: 9. This CDR3 is built from 16 residues. Germline CDR1 is LGHNA and CDR2 is YNFKEQ. DNA for the CDR3: TGTGCCAGCAGCCCTTCAGGGGGCAAGGGGTCCTACGAGCAGTACTTC. Translation: CASSPSGGKGSYEQYF.

The chain links TRBV5-6 to TRBJ1-4; no clear D. The CDR3 extends over 17 amino acids. Germline CDR1 SGHDT, CDR2 YYEEEE. V was cut by 0 bases and J by 3 bases, with 15 bases left in between. CDR3 protein: CASSLAGLGSANEKLFF. The CDR3 DNA reads as TGTGCCAGCAGCTTGGCCGGGTTAGGCAGCGCTAATGAAAAACTGTTTTTT.

The V gene is TRBV5-6, the J gene TRBJ2-5, with D possibly matching TRBD2 (7 bases). Germline loops: CDR1 SGHDT, CDR2 YYEEEE. CDR3 length: 15 residues. V lost 0 bases to trimming and J lost 6 bases, with 15 bases between them. DNA of the CDR3: TGTGCCAGCAGCTTGGCGGGGGGTCAGGGGAAGACCCAGTACTTC. Translating gives CASSLAGGQGKTQYF.

V is TRBV2 and J is TRBJ1-1; weak D call: TRBD1 (6 bases). V lost 2 bases and J 6 bases, leaving 10 bases between the germline ends. CDR3 length equals 13 residues. The germline V gene has CDR1 SNHLY and CDR2 FYNNEI. Here the CDR3 DNA reads TGTGCCAGCAGTGAACAGGGGATCTCTGAAGCTTTCTTT. Residues: CASSEQGISEAFF.

V usage is TRBV20-1 and J usage is TRBJ2-7, with 7 bases that match TRBD1. The germline V gene encodes CDR1 DFQATT and CDR2 SNEGSKA (reference sequence). CDR3 length: 14 amino acids. Losses at the gene ends were 6 bases for V and 5 bases for J; bases not matched to a gene: 13. The CDR3 nucleotides are TGCAGTGCAGGTAGGACAGGCCCAACCCACGAGCAGTACTTC. Amino acids: CSAGRTGPTHEQYF.

The chain employs TRBV10-3 and TRBJ2-1, with 9 nucleotides matching TRBD2. V lost 8 bases and J lost 3; bases outside the gene matches: 8. CDR1 ENHRY and CDR2 SYGVKD come from the germline V gene. There are 15 residues in the CDR3. The CDR3 reads CAIGAGGPFYNEQFF. Here the CDR3 DNA reads TGTGCCATCGGGGCGGGAGGGCCGTTCTACAATGAGCAGTTCTTC.

The chain is built from TRBV28 and TRBJ2-7; TRBD1 matches 9 bases. The V segment lost 8 bases and the J segment 2 bases; nucleotides outside the gene matches: 7. Germline loops: CDR1 MDHEN, CDR2 SYDVKM. The CDR3 spans 14 residues. The CDR3 sequence is CASPDRGATYEQYF. The CDR3 nucleotides are TGTGCCAGCCCTGACAGGGGGGCTACCTACGAGCAGTACTTC.

As to this clonotype: At one end, the junction sequence differs from germline, possibly due to a read error. This sequence joins TRBV11-2 and TRBJ2-3, with TRBD2 identical over 12 bases. The CDR3 spans 15 residues. Germline loops: CDR1 SGHAT, CDR2 FQNNGV. Written as DNA, the CDR3 is TGTGCCGGCAGCTTGACTAGCGGGAGTGTCGATACGCAGTATTTT. Amino acids: CAGSLTSGSVDTQYF.

The rearrangement joins TRBV15 to TRBJ1-1; 7 nucleotides match TRBD1. Germline-derived CDR1 and CDR2 are LNHNV and YYDKDF (reference sequence). CDR3 size: 14 residues. V gave up 0 bases and J gave up 6 bases; unmatched junction bases: 4. The CDR3 DNA reads TGTGCCACCAGCAGAGATCACACAGGGGCTGAAGCTTTCTTT. Protein product: CATSRDHTGAEAFF.

This clonotype was detected only a few times. This chain joins TRBV4-1 and TRBJ2-5; possibly TRBD2 for D (6 bases). CDR1 is MGHRA, CDR2 YSYEKL, per germline. The V gene lost 7 bases and the J gene lost 5 bases, with 14 bases spanning the gap. The CDR3 consists of 13 residues. DNA of the CDR3: TGCGCCAGCAACTTTGGGGCGGGGGAGACCCAGTACTTC. Translation gives CASNFGAGETQYF.

This clonotype has just a few counts. The genes are TRBV20-1 and TRBJ1-6, with D uncertain. V lost 0 bases and J lost 9, with 9 bases in between. Germline CDR1 and CDR2: DFQATT and SNEGSKA (reference sequence). The CDR3 spans 13 residues. The DNA of the CDR3 is TGCAGTGCTAGAGATTCTTGGATTTCACCCCTCCACTTT. Its protein is CSARDSWISPLHF.

The gene calls are TRBV6-5 and TRBJ2-5; 8 nucleotides match TRBD2. Trimming cost V 5 bases and J 11 bases; bases outside gene matches: 10. The CDR3 loop spans 13 amino acids. CDR1 MNHEY and CDR2 SVGAGI come from the germline V gene. The CDR3 nucleotides read TGTGCCAGCAGTGCACCCGGGACTAGGTTACAGTACTTC. Amino acids: CASSAPGTRLQYF.

This clonotype has a handful of counts. This chain uses TRBV7-2 with TRBJ2-1; D not certain. Trimming cost V 5 bases and J 5 bases, with 10 bases left between them. The V gene's germline CDR1 is SGHTA and CDR2 FQGNSA. The CDR3 covers 13 residues. The CDR3 here is CASSHPPNNEQFF. The CDR3 bases are TGTGCCAGCAGCCATCCACCGAACAATGAGCAGTTCTTC.

The chain combines TRBV6-6 with TRBJ2-1, with 13 bases that match TRBD2. Germline V lookup: CDR1 MNHNY, CDR2 SVGAGI (reference sequence). J gave up 6 bases and V 7 bases, and 3 bases lay outside the gene matches. The length of the CDR3 is 14 residues. The CDR3 DNA reads as TGTGCCAGCAAACTAGCGGGAGGGCTCAATGAGCAGTTCTTC. Its protein is CASKLAGGLNEQFF.